This TCR beta chain was sequenced for a study of T cells after yellow fever vaccination. Study-level background: The authors prepared low-cell-number fractions using SMART-Seq v4 Ultra Low Input.

Remarks on this clonotype: The antigen remains unidentified.

Making TCR cDNA involved 5'RACE template switching, which added UMIs and a universal primer site. TCRdb processed the 5' RACE reads anew with MiXCR; each CDR3 protein has one entry. The sample lists about 320,000 distinct CDR3 sequences, about 10% occurring once. This CDR3 has 13 amino acids. The V end was cut by 7 bases, the J end by 0 bases, with 8 bases between. CDR1 and CDR2 (germline): LNHDA, SQIVND (reference sequence). Study results and limitations: Boosting was followed by the reappearance of most primary-vaccination clones (less than 98% CD4, about 90% CD8). It was the secondary response that reached its peak faster, day 5 versus 15, but it was weaker.

The receptor was derived from a man aged 18 to 29 who received the YFV17D yellow fever vaccine. Sequences were derived from CD4+ T cells sorted from PBMCs, sampled 45 days after the yellow fever booster vaccination. This chain links TRBV19 with TRBJ2-3; D is uncertain. The CDR3 is CASKARSTDTQYF. CDR3 in DNA: TGTGCCAGTAAAGCCCGGAGCACAGATACGCAGTATTTT.